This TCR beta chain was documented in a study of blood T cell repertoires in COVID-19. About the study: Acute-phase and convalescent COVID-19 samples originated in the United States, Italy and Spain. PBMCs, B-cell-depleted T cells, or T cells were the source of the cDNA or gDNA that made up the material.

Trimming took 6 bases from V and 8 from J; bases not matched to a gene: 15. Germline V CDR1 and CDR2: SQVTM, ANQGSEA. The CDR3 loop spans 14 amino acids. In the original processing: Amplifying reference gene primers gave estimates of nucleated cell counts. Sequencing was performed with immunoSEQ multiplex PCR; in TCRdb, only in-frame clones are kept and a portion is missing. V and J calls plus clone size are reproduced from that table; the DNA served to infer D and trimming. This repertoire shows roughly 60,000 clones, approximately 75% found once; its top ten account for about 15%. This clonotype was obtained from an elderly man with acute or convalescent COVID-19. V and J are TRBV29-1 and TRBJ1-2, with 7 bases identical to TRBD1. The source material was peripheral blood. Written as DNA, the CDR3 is TGCAGCGTCACGGACAGGAGGTTTGGAGGCGGCTACACCTTC. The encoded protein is CSVTDRRFGGGYTF.